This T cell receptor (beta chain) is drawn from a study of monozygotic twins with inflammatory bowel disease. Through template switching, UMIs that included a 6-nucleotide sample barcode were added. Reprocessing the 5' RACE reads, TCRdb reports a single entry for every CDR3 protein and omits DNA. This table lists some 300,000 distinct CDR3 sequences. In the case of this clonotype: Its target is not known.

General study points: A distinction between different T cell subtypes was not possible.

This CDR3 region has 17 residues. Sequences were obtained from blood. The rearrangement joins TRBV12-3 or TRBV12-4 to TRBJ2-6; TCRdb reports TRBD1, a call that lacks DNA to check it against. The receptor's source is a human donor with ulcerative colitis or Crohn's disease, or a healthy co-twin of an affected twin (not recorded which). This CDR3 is CASTLQGAPPGANVLTF.